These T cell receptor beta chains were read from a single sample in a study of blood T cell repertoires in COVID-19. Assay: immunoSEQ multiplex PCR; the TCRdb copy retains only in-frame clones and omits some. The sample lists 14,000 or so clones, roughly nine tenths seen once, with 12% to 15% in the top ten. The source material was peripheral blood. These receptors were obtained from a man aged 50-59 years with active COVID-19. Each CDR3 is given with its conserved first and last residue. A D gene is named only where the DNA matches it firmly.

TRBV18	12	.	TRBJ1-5	CASSPANQPQHF	TGTGCCAGCTCACCGGCTAATCAGCCCCAGCATTTT
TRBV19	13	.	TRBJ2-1	CASSNGRGNEQFF	TGTGCCAGTAGTAATGGCAGGGGTAATGAGCAGTTCTTC
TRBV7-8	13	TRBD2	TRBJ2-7	CASSPPGGRAWYF	TGTGCCAGCAGTCCCCCTGGCGGGAGGGCTTGGTACTTC
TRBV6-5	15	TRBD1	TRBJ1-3	CASKPGGSSGNTIYF	TGTGCCAGCAAGCCAGGGGGGAGCTCTGGAAACACCATATATTTT
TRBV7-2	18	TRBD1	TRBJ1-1	CASSLHQLGQGVNTEAFF	TGTGCCAGCAGCTTACACCAACTGGGACAGGGGGTGAACACTGAAGCTTTCTTT
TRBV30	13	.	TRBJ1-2	CAWSVQASYGYTF	TGTGCCTGGAGTGTACAGGCCTCTTATGGCTACACCTTC
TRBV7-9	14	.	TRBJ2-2	CASSLRSSTGELFF	TGTGCCAGCAGCTTACGTTCGAGCACCGGGGAGCTGTTTTTT
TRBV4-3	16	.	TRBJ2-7	CASSQGTRAETYEQYF	TGCGCCAGCAGCCAAGGGACTCGGGCGGAAACCTACGAGCAGTACTTC
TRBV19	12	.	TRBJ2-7	CASSMAGYEQYF	TGTGCCAGTAGTATGGCAGGCTACGAGCAGTACTTC
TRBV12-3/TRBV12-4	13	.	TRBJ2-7	CASSLGAGYEQYF	TGTGCCAGCAGTTTAGGGGCGGGATACGAGCAGTACTTC
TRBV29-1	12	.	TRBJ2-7	CSATRGTYEQYF	TGCAGCGCTACCAGGGGAACCTACGAGCAGTACTTC
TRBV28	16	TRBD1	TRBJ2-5	CASSLRTGGVKETQYF	TGTGCCAGCAGTTTAAGGACAGGGGGTGTGAAAGAGACCCAGTACTTC
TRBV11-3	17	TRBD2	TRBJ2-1	CASSFLKNSGTPGEQFF	TGTGCCAGCAGCTTCCTCAAGAATAGCGGGACCCCGGGTGAGCAGTTCTTC
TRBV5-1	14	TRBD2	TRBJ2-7	CASSLAGYSYEQYF	TGCGCCAGCAGCCTAGCGGGATACTCCTACGAGCAGTACTTC
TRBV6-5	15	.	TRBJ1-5	CASSSGEGSNQPQHF	TGTGCCAGCAGTTCAGGGGAAGGTAGCAATCAGCCCCAGCATTTT
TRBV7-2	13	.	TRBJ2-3	CASTPFSGDTQYF	TGTGCCAGCACCCCCTTTAGCGGTGATACGCAGTATTTT
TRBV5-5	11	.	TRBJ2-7	CASSQLYEQYF	TGTGCCAGCAGCCAATTGTACGAGCAGTACTTC
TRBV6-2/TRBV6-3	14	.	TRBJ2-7	CASSSSGWGDEQYF	TGTGCCAGCAGTAGTAGTGGTTGGGGGGACGAGCAGTACTTC